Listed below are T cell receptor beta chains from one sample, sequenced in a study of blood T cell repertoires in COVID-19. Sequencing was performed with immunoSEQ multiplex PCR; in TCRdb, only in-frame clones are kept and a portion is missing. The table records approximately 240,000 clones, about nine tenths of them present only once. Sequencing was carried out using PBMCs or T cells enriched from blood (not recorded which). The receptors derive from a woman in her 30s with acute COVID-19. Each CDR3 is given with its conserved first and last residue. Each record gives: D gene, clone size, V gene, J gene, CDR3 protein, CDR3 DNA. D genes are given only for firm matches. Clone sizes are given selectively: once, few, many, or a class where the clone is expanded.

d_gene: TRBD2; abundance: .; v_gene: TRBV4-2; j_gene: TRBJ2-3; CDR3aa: CASSQSLAGARVPQYF; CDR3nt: TGTGCCAGCAGCCAGAGCCTAGCGGGGGCACGGGTGCCGCAGTATTTT
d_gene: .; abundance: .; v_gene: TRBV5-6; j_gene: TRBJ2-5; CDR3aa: CASSLAHRAETQYF; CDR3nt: TGTGCCAGCAGCTTGGCTCACAGGGCGGAGACCCAGTACTTC
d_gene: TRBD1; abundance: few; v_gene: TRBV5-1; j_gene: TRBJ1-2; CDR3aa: CASSPTGGDGYTF; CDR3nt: TGCGCCAGCAGCCCTACAGGGGGGGATGGCTACACCTTC
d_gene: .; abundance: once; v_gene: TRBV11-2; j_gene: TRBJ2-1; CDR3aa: CASSLDFLAPYNEQFF; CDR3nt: TGTGCCAGCAGCTTAGATTTCCTAGCCCCCTACAATGAGCAGTTCTTC
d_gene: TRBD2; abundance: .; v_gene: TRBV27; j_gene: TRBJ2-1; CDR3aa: CASSFSGRASNYNEQFF; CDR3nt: TGTGCCAGCAGTTTTAGCGGGAGGGCCTCGAATTACAATGAGCAGTTCTTC
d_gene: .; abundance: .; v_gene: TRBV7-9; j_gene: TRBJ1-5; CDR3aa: CASSLVTTFSNQPQHF; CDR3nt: TGTGCCAGCAGCTTAGTGACGACATTTAGCAATCAGCCCCAGCATTTT
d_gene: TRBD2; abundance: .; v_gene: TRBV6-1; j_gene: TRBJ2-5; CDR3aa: CASSEGGGAETQYF; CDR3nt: TGTGCCAGCAGTGAAGGGGGAGGGGCAGAGACCCAGTACTTC
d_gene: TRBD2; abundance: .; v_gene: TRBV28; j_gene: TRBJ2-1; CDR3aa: CASSPGLGYNEQFF; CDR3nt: TGTGCCAGCAGCCCGGGACTAGGCTACAATGAGCAGTTCTTC
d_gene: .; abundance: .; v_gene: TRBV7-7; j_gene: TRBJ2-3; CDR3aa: CASSLFSGVPDTQYF; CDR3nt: TGTGCTAGCAGCTTATTTTCGGGAGTACCAGATACGCAGTATTTT
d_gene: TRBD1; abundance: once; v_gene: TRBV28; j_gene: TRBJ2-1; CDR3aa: CASSLSGQGGNEQFF; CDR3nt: TGTGCCAGCAGTTTATCGGGACAGGGAGGTAATGAGCAGTTCTTC
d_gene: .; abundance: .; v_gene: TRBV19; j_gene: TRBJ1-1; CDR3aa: CASSSPRRGGFF; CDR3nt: TGTGCCAGTAGTTCCCCTCGACGGGGAGGTTTCTTT
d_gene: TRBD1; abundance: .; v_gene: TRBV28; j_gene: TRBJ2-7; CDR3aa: CASTPGQGGGTYEQYF; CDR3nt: TGTGCCAGCACCCCGGGACAGGGAGGGGGGACCTACGAGCAGTACTTC
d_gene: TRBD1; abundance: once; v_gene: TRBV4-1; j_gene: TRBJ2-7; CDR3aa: CASSQPGQGAYEQYF; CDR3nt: TGCGCCAGCAGCCAACCGGGACAGGGGGCCTACGAGCAGTACTTC
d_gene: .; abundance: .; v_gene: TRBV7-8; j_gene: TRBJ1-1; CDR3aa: CASTLGGGDTEAFF; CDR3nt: TGTGCCAGCACCCTTGGTGGGGGGGACACTGAAGCTTTCTTT
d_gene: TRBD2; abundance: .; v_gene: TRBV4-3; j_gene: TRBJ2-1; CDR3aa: CASSREGAGGDNEQFF; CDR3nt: TGCGCCAGCAGCCGTGAGGGGGCGGGAGGGGACAATGAGCAGTTCTTC
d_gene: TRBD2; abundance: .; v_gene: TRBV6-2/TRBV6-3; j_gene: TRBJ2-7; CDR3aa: CASSKTSGSFIDEQYF; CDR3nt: TGTGCCAGCAGCAAAACTAGCGGGAGTTTTATCGACGAGCAGTACTTC
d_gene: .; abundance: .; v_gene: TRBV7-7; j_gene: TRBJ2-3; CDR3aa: CASSLGPTRADTQYF; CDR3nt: TGTGCTAGCAGCTTAGGACCGACCAGGGCAGATACGCAGTATTTT
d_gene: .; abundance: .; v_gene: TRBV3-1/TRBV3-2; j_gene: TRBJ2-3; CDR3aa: CASSQRAPTDTQYF; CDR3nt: TGTGCCAGCAGCCAACGAGCCCCCACAGATACGCAGTATTTT
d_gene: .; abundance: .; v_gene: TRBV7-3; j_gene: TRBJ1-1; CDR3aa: CASSRGGIGNTEAFF; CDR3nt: TGTGCCAGCAGCCGCGGAGGGATAGGGAACACTGAAGCTTTCTTT
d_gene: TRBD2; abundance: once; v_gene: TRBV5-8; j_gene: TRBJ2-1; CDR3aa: CASSPWTSGILRNEQFF; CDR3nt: TGTGCCAGCAGCCCTTGGACTAGCGGGATTTTGAGGAATGAGCAGTTCTTC
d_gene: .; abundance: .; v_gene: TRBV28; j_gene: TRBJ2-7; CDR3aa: CASTQQGGNYEQYF; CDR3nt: TGTGCCAGCACTCAACAGGGGGGGAACTACGAGCAGTACTTC
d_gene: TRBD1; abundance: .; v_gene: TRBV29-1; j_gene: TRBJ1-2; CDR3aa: CSVSGHRGPNYGYTF; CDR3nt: TGCAGCGTTTCGGGCCACAGGGGGCCGAACTATGGCTACACCTTC
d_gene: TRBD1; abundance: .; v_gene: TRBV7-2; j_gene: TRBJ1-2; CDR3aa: CASSSGTGDGYTF; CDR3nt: TGTGCCAGCAGCTCGGGGACAGGGGACGGCTACACCTTC
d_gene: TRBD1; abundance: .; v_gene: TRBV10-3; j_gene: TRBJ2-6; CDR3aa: CAIGTGYSSGANVLTF; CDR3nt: TGTGCCATCGGGACAGGTTATTCCTCTGGGGCCAACGTCCTGACTTTC
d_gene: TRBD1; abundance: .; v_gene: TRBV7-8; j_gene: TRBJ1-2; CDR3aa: CASSPTDRGYGYTF; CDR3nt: TGTGCCAGCAGCCCGACCGACAGGGGCTATGGCTACACCTTC
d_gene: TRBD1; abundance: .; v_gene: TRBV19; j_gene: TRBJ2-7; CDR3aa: CASSISTGRKTYEQYF; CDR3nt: TGTGCCAGTAGTATTTCGACAGGGCGGAAGACCTACGAGCAGTACTTC
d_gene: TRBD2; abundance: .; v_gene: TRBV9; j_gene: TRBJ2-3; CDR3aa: CASSIVAGGIGDTQYF; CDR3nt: TGTGCCAGCAGCATAGTAGCGGGGGGGATCGGAGATACGCAGTATTTT
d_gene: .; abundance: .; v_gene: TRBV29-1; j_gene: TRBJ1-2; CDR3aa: CSVGDTYYTF; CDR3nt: TGCAGCGTTGGAGACACCTACTACACCTTC
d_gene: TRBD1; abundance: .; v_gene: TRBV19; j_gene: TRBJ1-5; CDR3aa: CASTFRPGQGRTSNQPQHF; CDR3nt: TGTGCCAGTACCTTCCGACCGGGACAGGGTCGGACGAGCAATCAGCCCCAGCATTTT
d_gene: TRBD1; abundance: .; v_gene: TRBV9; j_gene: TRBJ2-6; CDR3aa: CASSLFPPGGSQSGANVLTF; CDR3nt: TGTGCCAGCAGCCTCTTCCCGCCAGGGGGCTCCCAATCTGGGGCCAACGTCCTGACTTTC
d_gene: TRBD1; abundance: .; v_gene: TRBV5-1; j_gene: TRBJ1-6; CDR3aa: CASSLADRERGYNSPLHF; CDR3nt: TGCGCCAGCAGCTTGGCGGACAGGGAAAGGGGATATAATTCACCCCTCCACTTT